This T cell receptor beta chain appears in the sequencing data of a study of CD8+ T cells in alopecia areata. About this clone: Its specificity is unknown.

Trimming removed 0 bases from V and 7 bases from J; junction bases left unmatched: 7. Germline V gene data show CDR1 as MGHRA and CDR2 as YSYEKL. The length of the CDR3 is 16 residues. RNA, once extracted, was reverse transcribed into cDNA for use as the sequencing template. Clones were read by immunoSEQ multiplex PCR, and TCRdb kept only the in-frame ones, dropping some. The sample consists of 110,000 to 150,000 clones, about 85% of them appearing once. The sample's treatment: oral pan-JAK inhibitor, 5-10 mg twice daily. Whole-study results and caveats: Scalp lesions, especially in alopecia totalis/universalis, had higher clonality than normal scalp.

The sequence came from a human donor with alopecia areata. The rearrangement joins TRBV4-1 to TRBJ2-1; 9 bases agree with TRBD2. The material was CD8+ T cells sorted from blood, obtained at week 4, from a patient treated with tofacitinib. CDR3 nucleotides: TGCGCCAGCAGCCAAGAGTCGCGAGCGGGGGGTAATGAGCAGTTCTTC. It translates to CASSQESRAGGNEQFF.